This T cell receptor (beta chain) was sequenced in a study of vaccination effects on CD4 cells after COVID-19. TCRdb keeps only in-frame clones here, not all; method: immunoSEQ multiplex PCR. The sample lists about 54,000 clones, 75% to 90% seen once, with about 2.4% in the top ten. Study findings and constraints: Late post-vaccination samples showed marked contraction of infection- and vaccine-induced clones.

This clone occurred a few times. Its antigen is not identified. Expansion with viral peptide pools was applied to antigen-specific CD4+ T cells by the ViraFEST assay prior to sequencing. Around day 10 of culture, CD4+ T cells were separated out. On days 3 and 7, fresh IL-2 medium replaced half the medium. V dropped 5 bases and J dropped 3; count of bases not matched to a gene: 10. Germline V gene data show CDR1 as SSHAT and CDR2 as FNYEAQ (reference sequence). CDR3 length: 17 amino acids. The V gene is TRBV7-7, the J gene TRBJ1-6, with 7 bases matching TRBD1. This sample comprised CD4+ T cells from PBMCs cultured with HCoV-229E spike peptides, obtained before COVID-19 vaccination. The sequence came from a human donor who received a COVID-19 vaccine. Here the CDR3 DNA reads TGTGCCAGCAGCCCCGGGACAGAGCACAACTATAATTCACCCCTCCACTTT. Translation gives CASSPGTEHNYNSPLHF.